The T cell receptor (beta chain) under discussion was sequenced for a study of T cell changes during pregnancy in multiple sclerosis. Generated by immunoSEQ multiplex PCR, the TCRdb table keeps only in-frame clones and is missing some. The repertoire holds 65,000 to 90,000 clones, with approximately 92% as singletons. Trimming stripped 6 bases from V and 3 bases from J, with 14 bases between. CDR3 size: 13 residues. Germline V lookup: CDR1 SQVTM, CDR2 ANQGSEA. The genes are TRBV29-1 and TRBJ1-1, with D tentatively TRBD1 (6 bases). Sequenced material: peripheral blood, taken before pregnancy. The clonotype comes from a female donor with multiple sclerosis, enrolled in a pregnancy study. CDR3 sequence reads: CSVRGGLYTEAFF. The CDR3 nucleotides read TGCAGCGTGCGGGGGGGGCTTTACACTGAAGCTTTCTTT.